The 22 T cell receptor beta chains presented below share a single source sample, sequenced in a study of T cell repertoires in cytomegalovirus infection (dated by TCRdb to 2018 to 2020). The treatment or condition label on this specimen signifies: in vitro stimulation with specific CMV peptide epitopes to enrich CMV-specific T cells. Sequencing relied on an Illumina HiSeq 1500. TCRdb reprocessing: public reads trimmed at Q25 with fastp, clones called with MiXCR, in-frame beta chains kept. Rows merge per CDR3 protein into single entries with the most common DNA and genes. The sample table lists 450,000 to 650,000 distinct CDR3 sequences, under 45% of them with a count of one. The top ten hold around 48% of the sample. No antigen has been assigned to these receptors. The sequencing used cultured PBMCs, collected from culture after CMV antigen stimulation. The source is a human donor in good health (CMV status not recorded). Some clones in this sample may be carry-over from other donors' samples.

The CDR3 sequence is CASTNGGDEQFF. The CDR3 nucleotides read TGTGCCAGCACCAACGGGGGGGATGAGCAGTTCTTC. The V and J genes are TRBV6-1 and TRBJ2-1; 8 bases are shared with TRBD2. Unmatched junction bases numbered 4, after V lost 7 bases and J lost 8 bases. CDR1 is MNHNS, CDR2 SASEGT, per germline. CDR3 length: 12 residues.

The chain combines TRBV4-1 with TRBJ1-2; possible D gene TRBD1, 6 bases. The CDR3 extends over 14 amino acids. Trimming left V 3 bases short and J 5 bases short, with 13 bases between. The germline CDR1 and CDR2 sequences are MGHRA and YSYEKL. The CDR3: CASSQGDTRYGYTF. DNA of the CDR3: TGCGCCAGCAGCCAGGGGGACACCCGATATGGCTACACCTTC.

J is TRBJ1-5 and V is TRBV12-3 or TRBV12-4; no clear D. CDR3 length: 15 amino acids. The V gene lost 3 bases and the J gene lost 5 bases, with 14 bases spanning the gap. This chain's CDR3 is CASSLVAGGDQPQHF. CDR3 in DNA: TGTGCCAGCAGTTTGGTAGCAGGAGGAGATCAGCCCCAGCATTTT.

This clonotype has ten or more counts. The J gene is TRBJ1-1, the V gene TRBV6-1; D unresolved. CDR3 length: 16 residues. Germline values: CDR1 MNHNS, CDR2 SASEGT. Trimming removed 5 bases from V and 0 bases from J, with 16 bases in between. The CDR3 nucleotides read TGTGCCAGCAGTACGACATCCGGCAGCATGAACACTGAAGCTTTCTTT. Translating gives CASSTTSGSMNTEAFF.

The genes are TRBV11-2 and TRBJ2-1; unclear D gene. This CDR3 is built from 11 residues. CDR1 and CDR2 from the germline V gene are SGHAT and FQNNGV. V was cut by 1 base and J by 8 bases, with 3 bases left in between. The CDR3 DNA follows: TGTGCCAGCAGCTTAGTTCATGAGCAGTTCTTC. It translates to CASSLVHEQFF.

The chain combines TRBV7-2 with TRBJ2-7; 9 nucleotides line up with TRBD2. The V and J ends lost 1 base and 1 base, in that order; junction bases with no gene match: 8. This CDR3 is built from 17 residues. Germline loops: CDR1 SGHTA, CDR2 FQGNSA. CDR3 protein: CASSLELAGSTSYEQYF. The CDR3 bases are TGTGCCAGCAGCTTAGAGCTAGCGGGATCCACTTCCTACGAGCAGTACTTC.

This clonotype was counted between two and nine times. This chain joins TRBV20-1 and TRBJ2-1; D is possibly TRBD1 or TRBD2 (7 bases each). The CDR3 spans 13 residues. The V end lost 4 bases, the J end lost 6 bases, and 13 bases lay between the germline ends. Germline values: CDR1 DFQATT, CDR2 SNEGSKA (reference sequence). The CDR3 region has the DNA TGCAGTGCTACCTCAGGGGGGGTCAATGAGCAGTTCTTC. Amino acids: CSATSGGVNEQFF.

The chain combines TRBV19 with TRBJ1-5; 7 bases are a match to TRBD1. The CDR3 has 16 residues. Germline V lookup: CDR1 LNHDA, CDR2 SQIVND (reference sequence). J gave up 9 bases and V 0 bases, and 11 bases lay outside the gene matches. CDR3 loop: CASSIDLSRGRGPQHF. CDR3 bases: TGTGCCAGTAGTATAGATCTGAGTAGGGGGCGCGGGCCCCAGCATTTT.

This clonotype was detected a few times. This chain connects TRBV5-5 to TRBJ1-3; D ambiguous. The CDR3 has 17 amino acids. V gave up 4 bases and J gave up 0 bases, with 17 bases separating them. Germline CDR1 SGHKS, CDR2 YYEKEE (reference sequence). In nucleotides, the CDR3 is TGTGCCAGCAGCCTCACTGGACGGATGAGCTCTGGAAACACCATATATTTT. This codes for CASSLTGRMSSGNTIYF.

V gene TRBV12-3 or TRBV12-4 combines with J gene TRBJ2-5; D ambiguous. CDR3 length: 14 amino acids. V shed 6 bases and J shed 4 bases, with 15 bases lying between them. The chain's CDR3 is CASRADAVGETQYF. The CDR3 DNA is TGTGCCAGCAGGGCAGACGCGGTGGGAGAGACCCAGTACTTC.

This clonotype was counted a few times. The chain links TRBV29-1 to TRBJ1-1; D might be TRBD1 (5 bases). Germline V CDR1 and CDR2: SQVTM, ANQGSEA. V gave up 7 bases and J gave up 0 bases, with 15 bases separating them. The CDR3 extends over 14 amino acids. The CDR3 loop reads CSGIWGGVNTEAFF. Here the CDR3 DNA reads TGCAGCGGGATTTGGGGGGGAGTGAACACTGAAGCTTTCTTT.

The V call is TRBV6-1, the J call TRBJ2-1; 11 bases are shared with TRBD2. The V gene's germline CDR1 is MNHNS and CDR2 SASEGT. The CDR3 has 16 residues. The V gene end was trimmed by 5 bases and the J gene end by 15 bases; junction bases not matched to a gene: 18. Here the CDR3 reads CASSYSASGLAGHLFF. The CDR3 region has the DNA TGTGCCAGCAGTTACTCTGCCTCTGGACTAGCGGGTCATCTGTTCTTC.

The chain recombines TRBV4-3 with TRBJ2-2; D unclear. The CDR3 extends over 13 amino acids. Germline values: CDR1 LGHNA, CDR2 YSLEER. Trimming left V 2 bases short and J 7 bases short, with 8 bases between. The chain's CDR3 is CASSQQFGGELFF. Written as DNA, the CDR3 is TGCGCCAGCAGCCAACAGTTCGGCGGGGAGCTGTTTTTT.

The chain couples TRBV28 to TRBJ1-2; perhaps TRBD1 as D (5 bases). Germline CDR1 MDHEN, CDR2 SYDVKM. Trimming stripped 5 bases from V and 4 bases from J, with 14 bases between. The CDR3 is 14 residues long. The CDR3 reads CASSPVGVAYGYTF. In DNA, the CDR3 is TGTGCCAGCAGTCCAGTAGGGGTGGCCTATGGCTACACCTTC.

The rearrangement links TRBV12-3 or TRBV12-4 to TRBJ2-7; D is undetermined. Trimming pared 2 bases from V and 4 bases from J, leaving 6 bases between. This CDR3 contains 12 residues. This chain's CDR3 is CASSLMWYEQYF. CDR3 nucleotide sequence: TGTGCCAGCAGTTTAATGTGGTACGAGCAGTACTTC.

This clonotype came up a few times. The chain uses TRBV7-9 and TRBJ1-4; 10 bases are a match to TRBD1. CDR3 length: 16 amino acids. Germline CDR1 SEHNR, CDR2 FQNEAQ (reference sequence). The V and J ends lost 5 bases and 3 bases, in that order; junction bases with no gene match: 6. CDR3 region: CASSDDRGLSNEKLFF. CDR3 coding DNA: TGTGCCAGCAGCGACGACAGGGGGCTGTCTAATGAAAAACTGTTTTTT.

The chain links TRBV7-2 to TRBJ2-2, with TRBD2 matching over 11 bases. The germline CDR1 and CDR2 sequences are SGHTA and FQGNSA. This CDR3 has 18 residues. The junction had 6 bases not matched to a gene; V was cut back by 3 bases and J by 0 bases. CDR3 in DNA: TGTGCCAGCAGCTTTTTCCTAGCGGGGGGCGCGAACACCGGGGAGCTGTTTTTT. It encodes CASSFFLAGGANTGELFF.

In regard to this clonotype: A much larger clone lies a single base off, so this may be a read error. This chain joins TRBV7-2 and TRBJ1-1; D is undetermined. CDR1 is SGHTA, CDR2 FQGNSA, per germline. There are 14 residues in the CDR3. In DNA, the CDR3 is TGTGCCAGCAGTTCCCTAGGGATGAACACTGAAGCTATCTTT. Protein sequence: CASSSLGMNTEAIF.

V and J are TRBV7-2 and TRBJ2-7; D is possibly TRBD2 (5 bases). Germline assignment: CDR1 SGHTA and CDR2 FQGNSA. Trimming pared 5 bases from V and 5 bases from J, leaving 13 bases between. CDR3 length equals 13 residues. CDR3 sequence (DNA): TGTGCCAGCAGCGCCGGGGTGGTCGACGAGCAGTACTTC. As protein: CASSAGVVDEQYF.

The chain carries TRBV7-4 and TRBJ1-1; D gene ambiguous. The CDR3 spans 15 residues. V was cut by 5 bases and J by 5 bases, with 18 bases left in between. Per germline, CDR1 SGHVT and CDR2 SQSDAQ. The CDR3 bases are TGTGCCAGCAGCACTCAGGACCCGTCGGGAACTGAAGCTTTCTTT. This sequence encodes CASSTQDPSGTEAFF.

This clonotype was seen only a few times. This chain connects TRBV7-6 to TRBJ2-1; no clear D gene. CDR1 and CDR2 from the germline V gene are SGHVS and FNYEAQ. Trimming took 5 bases from V and 5 from J, leaving 7 bases between them. The CDR3 totals 12 residues. In DNA, the CDR3 is TGTGCCAGCAGCCGCGTGGACAATGAGCAGTTCTTC. It encodes CASSRVDNEQFF.

The table lists this clonotype with a few counts. The chain is built from TRBV19 and TRBJ1-2; TRBD1 matches 8 bases. The V gene's germline CDR1 is LNHDA and CDR2 SQIVND (reference sequence). The CDR3 extends over 12 amino acids. The ends lost 11 bases at V and 3 bases at J; junction bases unmatched: 5. CDR3 sequence: CACSDRDYGYTF. CDR3 nucleotides: TGTGCCTGTTCGGACAGGGACTATGGCTACACCTTC.